The entry that follows covers one T cell receptor beta chain sequence. The antigen is not known. CD45RO-negative, CCR7-selected cells formed the naive CD8 fraction, which excluded terminally differentiated effector memory CD45RA+ cells. The donors were all Caucasian adults (living in Nashville, Tennessee). The sample is drawn from a study of shared clonotypes between healthy human individuals. General study points: The study's rarefaction showed incomplete sorted-subset sequencing despite large depth. Across subsets, estimated richness was generally greater for naive than for memory populations.

Profiled with immunoSEQ multiplex PCR; TCRdb holds only in-frame clones, not every one. Counted here are hundreds of thousands of clones, roughly 98% occurring once; the ten biggest clones make up roughly 0.29%. CDR3 size: 15 residues. V lost 5 bases to trimming and J lost 6 bases, with 20 bases between them. Germline CDR1 reads LNHDA; CDR2 reads SQIVND (reference sequence). Sequencing was carried out using naive CD8+ T cells sorted from blood. The source is a man aged 30 to 45 in good health. The chain combines TRBV19 with TRBJ2-7, with D possibly being TRBD1 or TRBD2 (6 bases each). The CDR3 here is CASSATGPEEGEQYF. The CDR3 nucleotides are TGTGCCAGTAGTGCTACAGGGCCAGAGGAGGGCGAGCAGTACTTC.